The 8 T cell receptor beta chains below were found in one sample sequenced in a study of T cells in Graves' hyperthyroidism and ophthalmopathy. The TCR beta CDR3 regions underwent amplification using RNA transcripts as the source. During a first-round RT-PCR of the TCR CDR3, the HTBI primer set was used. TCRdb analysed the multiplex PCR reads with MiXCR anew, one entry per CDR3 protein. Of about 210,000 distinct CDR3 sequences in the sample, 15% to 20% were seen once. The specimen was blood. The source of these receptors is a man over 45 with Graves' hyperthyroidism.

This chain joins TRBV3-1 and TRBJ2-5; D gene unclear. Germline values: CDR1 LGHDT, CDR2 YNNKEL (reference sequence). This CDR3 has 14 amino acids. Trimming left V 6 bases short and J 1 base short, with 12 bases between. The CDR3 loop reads CASSDGPLQETQYF. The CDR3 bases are TGTGCCAGCAGTGACGGCCCCCTCCAAGAGACCCAGTACTTC.

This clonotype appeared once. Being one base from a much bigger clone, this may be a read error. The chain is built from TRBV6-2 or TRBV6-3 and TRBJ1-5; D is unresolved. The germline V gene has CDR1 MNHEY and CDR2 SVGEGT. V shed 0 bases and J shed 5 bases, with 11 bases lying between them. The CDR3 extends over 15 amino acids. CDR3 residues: CASSYSGQSDQPQHF. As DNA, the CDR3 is TGTGCCAGCAGTTACTCCGGGCAGAGCGATCAGCCCCAGCATTTT.

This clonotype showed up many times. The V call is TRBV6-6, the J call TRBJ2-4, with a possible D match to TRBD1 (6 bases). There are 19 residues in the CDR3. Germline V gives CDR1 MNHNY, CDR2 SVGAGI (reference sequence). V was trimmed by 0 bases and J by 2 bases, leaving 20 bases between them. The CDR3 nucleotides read TGTGCCAGCAGTTACTCGAGTGTACAGAGGGGGTCGACCAAAAACATTCAGTACTTC. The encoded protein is CASSYSSVQRGSTKNIQYF.

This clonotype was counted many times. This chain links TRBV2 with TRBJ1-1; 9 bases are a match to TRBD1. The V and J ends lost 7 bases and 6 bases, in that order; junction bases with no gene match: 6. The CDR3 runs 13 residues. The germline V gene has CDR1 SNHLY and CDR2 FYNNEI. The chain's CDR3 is CASMPDRGAEAFF. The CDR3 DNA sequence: TGTGCCAGCATGCCTGACAGGGGGGCTGAAGCTTTCTTT.

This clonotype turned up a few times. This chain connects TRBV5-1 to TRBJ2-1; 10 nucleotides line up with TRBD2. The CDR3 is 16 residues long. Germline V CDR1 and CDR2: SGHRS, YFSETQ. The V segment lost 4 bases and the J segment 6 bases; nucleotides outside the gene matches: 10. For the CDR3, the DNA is TGCGCCAGCAGCCCACTTCCTAGCGGGGGTTTCAATGAGCAGTTCTTC. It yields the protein CASSPLPSGGFNEQFF.

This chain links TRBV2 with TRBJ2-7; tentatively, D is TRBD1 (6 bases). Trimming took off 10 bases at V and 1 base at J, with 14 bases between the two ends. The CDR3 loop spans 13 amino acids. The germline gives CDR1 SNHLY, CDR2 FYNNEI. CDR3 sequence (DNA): TGTGCCACCAACTTTGGACAGTCCTACGAGCAGTACTTC. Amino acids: CATNFGQSYEQYF.

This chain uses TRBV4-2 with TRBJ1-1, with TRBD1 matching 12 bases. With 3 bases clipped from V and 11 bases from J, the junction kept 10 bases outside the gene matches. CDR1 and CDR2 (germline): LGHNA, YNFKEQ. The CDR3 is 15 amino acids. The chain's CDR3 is CASSQAGTGGAEAFF. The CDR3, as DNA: TGTGCCAGCAGCCAGGCCGGGACAGGGGGCGCGGAGGCTTTCTTT.

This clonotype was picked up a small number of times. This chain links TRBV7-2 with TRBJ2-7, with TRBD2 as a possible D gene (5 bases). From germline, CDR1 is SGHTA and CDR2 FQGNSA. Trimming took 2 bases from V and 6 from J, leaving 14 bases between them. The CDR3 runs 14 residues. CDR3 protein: CASSLPSPPGEQYF. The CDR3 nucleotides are TGTGCCAGCAGCTTACCTAGCCCACCGGGCGAGCAGTACTTC.